This T cell receptor beta chain appears in the sequencing data of a study of shared clonotypes between healthy human individuals. Study-wide background: Per donor, CD8 memory used one plate, CD8 naive used two, CD4 memory used three and CD4 naive used three.

Subsets obtained from CD4+ cells comprised CD45RA+ naive and CD45RA-negative memory cells. The input for sorted-subset replicate PCRs was around 0.2 ug DNA, 25,000 to 30,000 T cell genomes. Some clones are missing from TCRdb's copy, which holds only in-frame ones; the method was immunoSEQ multiplex PCR. The table includes 180,000 or so clones, 90% to 95% detected once. Germline V gene lookup returns CDR1 SQVTM and CDR2 ANQGSEA. CDR3 size: 13 residues. Trimming left V 3 bases short and J 7 bases short, with 13 bases between. This clonotype originated in a woman younger than 45 in good health. The sequencing input was naive CD4+ T cells sorted from blood. Subset defined: CD45RA+ positively selected. V is TRBV29-1 and J is TRBJ2-1, with D tentatively TRBD1 (6 bases). Written as DNA, the CDR3 is TGCAGCGTTGAGGGGGCAGGGAGAAATGAGCAGTTCTTC. It encodes CSVEGAGRNEQFF.